This T cell receptor beta chain was observed in a study of OX40 agonist ivuxolimab in advanced cancers. In the study overall: The patients' treatment was ivuxolimab, an agonistic anti-OX40 (CD134) antibody.

Data came from immunoSEQ multiplex PCR; TCRdb stores just in-frame clones and leaves some out. The data contain some 99,000 clones, roughly 87% of them seen just once; the ten biggest clones take up approximately 0.5%. Of note for this clone: This likely comes from a read error, as the CDR3 has no conserved phenylalanine or tryptophan at its end.

V was shortened by 0 bases and J by 8 bases, with 8 bases between the two germline ends. From germline, CDR1 is SGHAT and CDR2 FQNNGV. The CDR3 has 14 amino acids. The gene calls are TRBV11-2 and TRBJ1-6; D is undetermined. This sample comprised CD4+ or CD8+ T cells sorted from blood, obtained in a trial of the OX40 agonist ivuxolimab. The clonotype was recovered from an adult with an advanced solid tumor such as melanoma, head and neck, liver or kidney cancer. DNA for the CDR3: TGTGCCAGCAGCTTAGATTCGGGGTATTCACCCCTCCACCTT. Translated, it gives CASSLDSGYSPLHL.